Listed below are T cell receptor beta chains from one sample, sequenced in a study of Ad26.COV2.S vaccination and SARS-CoV-2 variants. Some clones are missing from TCRdb's copy, which holds only in-frame ones; the method was immunoSEQ multiplex PCR. The sample includes hundreds of thousands of clones, 90% of them seen just once. The source was peripheral blood, collected in a trial of Ad26.COV2.S vaccine versus placebo. Every receptor here comes from a person aged 18 to 59 who received the Ad26.COV2.S COVID-19 vaccine or a placebo. The CDR3 runs from the conserved cysteine through the conserved F or W. D genes are given only for firm matches.

D,J,V,CDR3,DNA
.,TRBJ2-1,TRBV5-1,CASSWGTDREQFF,TGCGCCAGCAGCTGGGGAACTGATCGCGAGCAGTTCTTC
TRBD1,TRBJ1-1,TRBV24-1,CATSDLQGVLFF,TGTGCCACCAGTGATTTACAGGGGGTGCTGTTCTTT
.,TRBJ2-7,TRBV11-3,CASSLEYKGEQYF,TGTGCCAGCAGCTTAGAATACAAGGGCGAGCAGTACTTC
.,TRBJ1-1,TRBV6-5,CASSYSGGLNTEAFF,TGTGCCAGCAGTTACTCGGGGGGGTTGAACACTGAAGCTTTCTTT
.,TRBJ2-5,TRBV7-2,CASSLGQKQETQYF,TGTGCCAGCAGCTTAGGTCAGAAGCAAGAGACCCAGTACTTC
.,TRBJ2-7,TRBV7-6,CASSQGGQGTYEQYF,TGTGCCAGCAGTCAGGGGGGGCAGGGGACCTACGAGCAGTACTTC
TRBD1,TRBJ1-3,TRBV5-1,CASSLDTGAGNTIYF,TGCGCCAGCAGCTTGGATACAGGGGCTGGAAACACCATATATTTT
TRBD1,TRBJ1-1,TRBV29-1,CSAVGQVLNTEAFF,TGCAGCGCCGTCGGACAGGTTTTGAACACTGAAGCTTTCTTT
.,TRBJ1-2,TRBV12-3/TRBV12-4,CASSPYGMGYTF,TGTGCCAGCAGCCCCTACGGGATGGGCTACACCTTC
.,TRBJ1-2,TRBV6-5,CASSYSNGVNGYTF,TGTGCCAGCAGTTACTCGAACGGGGTGAATGGCTACACCTTC
.,TRBJ1-1,TRBV7-3,CASSLTYGTEAFF,TGTGCCAGCAGCTTAACGTACGGCACTGAAGCTTTCTTT
TRBD2,TRBJ2-1,TRBV18,CASSPTYRLAPTTSGRARGEQFF,TGTGCCAGCTCACCTACTTATCGATTAGCCCCTACGACTAGCGGGAGGGCCAGGGGTGAGCAGTTCTTC
TRBD1,TRBJ1-2,TRBV29-1,CSVIIRDSFGYTF,TGCAGCGTTATAATCCGGGACAGCTTTGGCTACACCTTC
.,TRBJ2-3,TRBV5-4,CASSLGGVYTDTQYF,TGTGCCAGCAGCTTGGGCGGGGTTTACACAGATACGCAGTATTTT
.,TRBJ2-3,TRBV9,CASSVGGTDTQYF,TGTGCCAGCAGCGTAGGCGGCACAGATACGCAGTATTTT
.,TRBJ1-2,TRBV19,CASSSSFQDGYTF,TGTGCCAGTAGTAGTTCTTTCCAGGATGGCTACACCTTC
TRBD2,TRBJ2-5,TRBV7-2,CASSLVAGVQETQYF,TGTGCCAGCAGCTTAGTGGCGGGAGTGCAGGAGACCCAGTACTTC
.,TRBJ2-1,TRBV19,CASGEGINEQFF,TGTGCCAGTGGAGAAGGAATAAATGAGCAGTTCTTC
TRBD2,TRBJ2-3,TRBV9,CASSALLSGKEEDTDTQYF,TGTGCCAGCAGCGCCTTACTTAGCGGGAAAGAGGAGGACACAGATACGCAGTATTTT
.,TRBJ2-1,TRBV9,CASSVVAQGAYNEQFF,TGTGCCAGCAGCGTAGTGGCACAGGGCGCTTACAATGAGCAGTTCTTC
TRBD1,TRBJ2-7,TRBV19,CASSRDSSPYEQYF,TGTGCCAGTAGTCGGGACAGCAGCCCCTACGAGCAGTACTTC
.,TRBJ2-3,TRBV6-1,CASSEAVQVSSTDTQYF,TGTGCCAGCAGTGAAGCCGTTCAGGTTTCTAGCACAGATACGCAGTATTTT
TRBD2,TRBJ2-1,TRBV9,CASSATSGVTYNEQFF,TGTGCCAGCAGCGCGACTAGCGGGGTCACCTACAATGAGCAGTTCTTC
TRBD2,TRBJ2-7,TRBV28,CASRAGGPREQYF,TGTGCCAGCCGAGCGGGAGGGCCGCGGGAGCAGTACTTC
TRBD1,TRBJ2-7,TRBV5-1,CASSFTGQGPYEQYF,TGCGCCAGCAGTTTCACGGGACAGGGACCCTACGAGCAGTACTTC
.,TRBJ2-3,TRBV18,CAAGFTDTQYF,TGTGCGGCGGGGTTCACAGATACGCAGTATTTT
.,TRBJ2-5,TRBV19,CASSIARQTYQETQYF,TGTGCCAGTAGTATAGCTCGACAGACGTACCAAGAGACCCAGTACTTC
TRBD1,TRBJ2-2,TRBV2,CASRGDRASNTGELFF,TGTGCCAGCAGAGGGGACAGGGCAAGTAACACCGGGGAGCTGTTTTTT
.,TRBJ2-2,TRBV4-2,CASSRDGYTGELFF,TGTGCCAGCAGCAGGGACGGATACACCGGGGAGCTGTTTTTT
TRBD1,TRBJ1-2,TRBV5-1,CASSPTRQGRDGYTF,TGCGCCAGCAGCCCGACCCGACAGGGGCGGGATGGCTACACCTTC
.,TRBJ2-3,TRBV6-6,CASSYVGVDTQYF,TGTGCCAGCAGTTACGTAGGGGTGGATACGCAGTATTTT
.,TRBJ1-1,TRBV3-1/TRBV3-2,CASSQDLLRGTEAFF,TGTGCCAGCAGCCAAGATCTTTTAAGGGGCACTGAAGCTTTCTTT
TRBD1,TRBJ1-6,TRBV6-2/TRBV6-3,CASSYGTVSPLHF,TGTGCCAGCAGTTACGGGACAGTTTCACCCCTCCACTTT
.,TRBJ2-5,TRBV4-2,CASSPRGDGQETQYF,TGTGCCAGCAGCCCCAGAGGTGACGGACAAGAGACCCAGTACTTC
.,TRBJ2-4,TRBV18,CASSSTGLLYF,TGTGCCAGCTCATCAACAGGGCTACTGTACTTC
.,TRBJ2-3,TRBV6-2/TRBV6-3,CASSYIQGPDTQYF,TGTGCCAGCAGTTATATTCAGGGTCCAGATACGCAGTATTTT
.,TRBJ2-7,TRBV6-2/TRBV6-3,CASSYSRRDEQYF,TGTGCCAGCAGTTACTCGCGCAGGGACGAGCAGTACTTC
TRBD2,TRBJ2-1,TRBV19,CASSKYITGTSGRASYNEQFF,TGTGCCAGTAGTAAATACATCACCGGGACTAGCGGGAGGGCCTCCTACAATGAGCAGTTCTTC
.,TRBJ1-1,TRBV25-1,CASSPNTEAFF,TGTGCCAGCAGTCCTAACACTGAAGCTTTCTTT
.,TRBJ1-1,TRBV6-5,CASSGLMNTEAFF,TGTGCCAGCTCGGGCCTAATGAACACTGAAGCTTTCTTT
.,TRBJ2-5,TRBV20-1,CSARGGMTQYF,TGCAGTGCAAGAGGGGGAATGACCCAGTACTTC
.,TRBJ2-7,TRBV7-2,CASSLGPGTYEQYF,TGTGCCAGCAGCTTAGGTCCAGGTACCTACGAGCAGTACTTC